This record concerns one T cell receptor beta chain sequence. This sample was included in a study of blood T cell repertoires in COVID-19. Those enrolled in Seattle joined during active infection and were followed longitudinally afterward. Profiled with immunoSEQ multiplex PCR; TCRdb holds only in-frame clones, not every one. This table has around 210,000 clones, 75% to 85% appearing once. With 0 bases removed from V and 3 bases from J, the gap between germline ends came to 13 bases. The CDR3 has 16 amino acids. Germline loops: CDR1 LGHNA, CDR2 YSLEER. This sequence originates from a man in his fifties with COVID-19, enrolled during active disease. Input material: peripheral blood. The chain combines TRBV4-3 with TRBJ2-3; D perhaps matches TRBD2 (6 bases). This chain's CDR3 is CASSQEGGFGTDTQYF. Written as DNA, the CDR3 is TGCGCCAGCAGCCAAGAGGGGGGTTTTGGGACAGATACGCAGTATTTT.